This T cell receptor (beta chain) was found in a study of blood T cell repertoires in COVID-19 (dated by TCRdb to 2018 to 2021). About the study as a whole: Samples covering the acute and convalescent phases of COVID-19 were provided by collaborators in the United States, Italy and Spain. The material from the prospective study consisted of cDNA or gDNA derived from T cells, B-cell-depleted T cells, or PBMCs. The repertoires were released in a freely available public database meant as a resource for research on the immune response to SARS-CoV-2. The samples were drawn from two sources: the first 160 participants of the ongoing ImmuneRACE study, and fewer than 1,500 subjects contributed by 6 global collaborators. Deeply sampled blood TCRbeta repertoires from subjects exposed to, actively infected with, or recovered from COVID-19 were included in the dataset. The sample metadata nearly always contained a de-identified subject ID, COVID-19 status, age in years and sex. Where available, HLA class I and class II types were taken from metadata supplied by the sample provider and were not determined by assay-based typing. Overall study results and their limits: Clinical and demographic metadata were provided uncurated, with the amount varying by source and participant.

Each collaborating institution followed its own protocols to collect whole blood in K2EDTA tubes. For TCRbeta analysis, collaborator samples were shipped as frozen whole blood, as isolated PBMCs, or as DNA extracted from either sample type. With respect to this clone: Its recognized antigen is unknown. Base qualities were left out, and no much larger clone turns up one base away.

TCRbeta CDR3 regions were amplified from genomic DNA by means of the immunoSEQ Assay, a bias-controlled multiplex PCR. As for the original processing: Nucleated cell counts per sample were estimated from amplification of reference gene primers within the assay. To quantify the absolute abundance of each unique TCRbeta CDR3 rearrangement, sequence reads were collapsed and filtered. Productive Simpson clonality was computed per sample as the square root of Simpson's diversity index over productive rearrangements. TCRdb carries this immuneACCESS record with in-frame sequences only. Its versions omit some clonotypes, under half of them owing to an unresolved V gene in the studies checked, with the rest unexplained. V and J calls and clone size come straight from that table; D and trimming were deduced from the DNA. For this sample the table gives under 200,000 clones, of which around 80% were detected only once. The ten largest clones take up approximately 7% of the sample.

The specimen was peripheral blood. This receptor was obtained from a man aged 65 to 79 with active or convalescent COVID-19.

The DNA is as follows: TGTGCCAGCAGCTTAGATGGGGGCCTTGGGGGTTTAGATACGCAGTATTTT. It translates to CASSLDGGLGGLDTQYF. The V and J genes are TRBV11-3 and TRBJ2-3, with TRBD1 tentatively as D gene (6 bases match). V loses 0 bases of germline sequence and J loses 5 bases, and the interval between the two ends is 18 bases. The CDR3 starts with the cysteine, ends with the phenylalanine, and has 17 residues. Only the CDR3 DNA is retained, 51 bases long and in frame from the first base. The germline V gene supplies CDR1 SGHNT and CDR2 YENEEA.